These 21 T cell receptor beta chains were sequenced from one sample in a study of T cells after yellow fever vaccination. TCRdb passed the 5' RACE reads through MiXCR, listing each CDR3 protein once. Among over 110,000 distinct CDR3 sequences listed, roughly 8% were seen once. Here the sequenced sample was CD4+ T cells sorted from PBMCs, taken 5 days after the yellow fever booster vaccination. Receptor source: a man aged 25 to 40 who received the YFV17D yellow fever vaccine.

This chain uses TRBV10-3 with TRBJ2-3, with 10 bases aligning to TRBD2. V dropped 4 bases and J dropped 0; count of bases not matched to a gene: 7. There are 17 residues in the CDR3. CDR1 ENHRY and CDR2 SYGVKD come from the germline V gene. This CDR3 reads CAISASLAGVSTDTQYF. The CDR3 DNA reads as TGTGCCATCAGTGCCTCCCTAGCGGGAGTAAGCACAGATACGCAGTATTTT.

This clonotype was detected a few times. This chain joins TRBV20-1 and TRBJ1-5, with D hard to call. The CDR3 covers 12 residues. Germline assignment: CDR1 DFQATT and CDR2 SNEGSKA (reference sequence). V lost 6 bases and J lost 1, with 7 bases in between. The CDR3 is CSAGPSNQPQHF. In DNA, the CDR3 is TGCAGTGCCGGACCAAGCAATCAGCCCCAGCATTTT.

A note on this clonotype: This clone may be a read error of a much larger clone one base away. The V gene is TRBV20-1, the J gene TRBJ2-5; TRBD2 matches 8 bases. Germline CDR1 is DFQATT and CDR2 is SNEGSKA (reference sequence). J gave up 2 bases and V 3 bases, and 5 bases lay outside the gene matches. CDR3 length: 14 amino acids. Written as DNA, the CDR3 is TGCAGTGCTAGTGCGGGAGGTAATCAAGAGACCCAGTACTTC. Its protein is CSASAGGNQETQYF.

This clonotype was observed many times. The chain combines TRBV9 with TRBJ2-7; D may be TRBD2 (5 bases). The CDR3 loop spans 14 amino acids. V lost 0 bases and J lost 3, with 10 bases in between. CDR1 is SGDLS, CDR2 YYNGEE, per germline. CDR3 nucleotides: TGTGCCAGCAGCGTAGGTGGGAGCGGCTACGAGCAGTACTTC. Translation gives CASSVGGSGYEQYF.

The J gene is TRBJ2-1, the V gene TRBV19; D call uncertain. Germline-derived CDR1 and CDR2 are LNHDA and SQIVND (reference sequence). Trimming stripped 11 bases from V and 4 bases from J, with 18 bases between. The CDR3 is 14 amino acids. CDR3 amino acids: CAPLRTRIYNEQFF. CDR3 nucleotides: TGTGCCCCACTAAGGACCCGTATATACAATGAGCAGTTCTTC.

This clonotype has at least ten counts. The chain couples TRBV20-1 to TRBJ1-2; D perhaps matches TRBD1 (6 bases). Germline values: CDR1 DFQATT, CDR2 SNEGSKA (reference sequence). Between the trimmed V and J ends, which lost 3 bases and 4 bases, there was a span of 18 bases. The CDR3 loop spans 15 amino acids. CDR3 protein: CSASARQGKTYGYTF. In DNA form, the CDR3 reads TGCAGTGCTAGTGCGCGTCAGGGGAAGACCTATGGCTACACCTTC.

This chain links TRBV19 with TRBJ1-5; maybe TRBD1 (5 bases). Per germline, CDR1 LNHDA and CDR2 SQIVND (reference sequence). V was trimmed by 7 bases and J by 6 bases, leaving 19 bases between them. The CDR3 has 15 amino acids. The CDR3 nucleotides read TGTGCCAGTAAGTGGCAGGGTGGAAGATCTCAGCCCCAGCATTTT. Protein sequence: CASKWQGGRSQPQHF.

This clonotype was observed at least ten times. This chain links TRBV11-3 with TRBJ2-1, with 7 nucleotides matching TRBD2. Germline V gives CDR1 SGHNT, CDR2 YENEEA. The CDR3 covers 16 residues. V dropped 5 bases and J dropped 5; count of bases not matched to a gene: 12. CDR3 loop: CASSPGRVAINNEQFF. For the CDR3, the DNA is TGTGCCAGCAGCCCGGGGAGGGTAGCGATAAACAATGAGCAGTTCTTC.

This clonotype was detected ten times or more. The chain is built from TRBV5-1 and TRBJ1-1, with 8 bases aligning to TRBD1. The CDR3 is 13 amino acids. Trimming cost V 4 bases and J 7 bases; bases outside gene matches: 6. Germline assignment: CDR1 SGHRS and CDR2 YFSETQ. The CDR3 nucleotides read TGCGCCAGCAGCCGGGGACAGGCATATGAAGCTTTCTTT. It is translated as CASSRGQAYEAFF. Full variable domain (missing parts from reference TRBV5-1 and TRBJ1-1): KAGVTQTPRYLIKTRGQQVTLSCSPISGHRSVSWYQQTPGQGLQFLFEYFSETQRNKGNFPGRFSGRQFSNSRSEMNVSTLELGDSALYLCASSRGQAYEAFFGQGTRLTVV.

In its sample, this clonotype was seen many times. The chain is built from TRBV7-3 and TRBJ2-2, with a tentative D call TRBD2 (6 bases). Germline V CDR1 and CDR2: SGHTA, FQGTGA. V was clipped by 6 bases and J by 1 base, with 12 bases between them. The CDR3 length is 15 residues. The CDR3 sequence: CASRPSRENTGELFF. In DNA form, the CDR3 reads TGTGCCAGCAGGCCCTCGCGGGAGAACACCGGGGAGCTGTTTTTT.

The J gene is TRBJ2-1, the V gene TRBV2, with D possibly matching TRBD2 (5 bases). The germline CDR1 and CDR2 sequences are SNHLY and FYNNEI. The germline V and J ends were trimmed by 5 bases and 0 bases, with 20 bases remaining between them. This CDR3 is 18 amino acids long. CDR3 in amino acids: CASSRERPLGSSYNEQFF. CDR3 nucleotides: TGTGCCAGCAGTCGAGAAAGACCTCTAGGGAGCTCCTACAATGAGCAGTTCTTC.

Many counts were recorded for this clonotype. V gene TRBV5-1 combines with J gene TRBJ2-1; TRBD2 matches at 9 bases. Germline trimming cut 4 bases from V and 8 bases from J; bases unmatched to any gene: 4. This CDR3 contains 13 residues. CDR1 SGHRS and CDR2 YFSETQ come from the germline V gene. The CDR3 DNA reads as TGCGCCAGCAGCCTTAGCGGGAGTGATGAGCAGTTCTTC. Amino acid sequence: CASSLSGSDEQFF.

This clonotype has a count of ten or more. The CDR3 region is CASSLAPEGYGYTF. The CDR3 bases are TGTGCCAGCAGCTTAGCCCCTGAAGGCTATGGCTACACCTTC. This rearrangement joins TRBV7-2 to TRBJ1-2; D not resolved. V lost 0 bases and J lost 4, with 9 bases in between. The CDR3 is made up of 14 amino acids. In germline, CDR1 is SGHTA, CDR2 FQGNSA.

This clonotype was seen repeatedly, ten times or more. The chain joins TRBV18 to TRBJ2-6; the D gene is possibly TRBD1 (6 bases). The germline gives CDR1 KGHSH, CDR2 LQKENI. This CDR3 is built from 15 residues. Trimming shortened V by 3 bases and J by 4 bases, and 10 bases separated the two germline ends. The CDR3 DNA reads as TGTGCCAGCTCACCTACAGGGTTCGGGGCCAACGTCCTGACTTTC. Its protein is CASSPTGFGANVLTF.

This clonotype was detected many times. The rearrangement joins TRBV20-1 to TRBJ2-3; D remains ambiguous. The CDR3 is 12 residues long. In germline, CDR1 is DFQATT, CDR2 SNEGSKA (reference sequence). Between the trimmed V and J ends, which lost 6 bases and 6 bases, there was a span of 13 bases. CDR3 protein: CSAGSRADTQYF. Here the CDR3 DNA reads TGCAGTGCCGGTTCCCGGGCGGATACGCAGTATTTT.

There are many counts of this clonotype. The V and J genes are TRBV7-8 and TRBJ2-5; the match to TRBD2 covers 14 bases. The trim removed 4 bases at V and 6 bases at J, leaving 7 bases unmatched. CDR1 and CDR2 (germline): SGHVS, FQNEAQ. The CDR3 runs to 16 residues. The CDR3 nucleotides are TGTGCCAGCAGCTCCGGGACTAGCGGGAGTATGCAGACCCAGTACTTC. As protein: CASSSGTSGSMQTQYF.

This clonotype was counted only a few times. In DNA form, the CDR3 reads TGTGCCAGCAGGAACACCCCCGAGGTGCCCCAGCATTTT. The encoded protein is CASRNTPEVPQHF. The V and J genes are TRBV6-1 and TRBJ1-5, with D hard to call. The ends were cut back, 6 bases at V and 9 bases at J, with 15 bases in the middle. Germline V gene data show CDR1 as MNHNS and CDR2 as SASEGT. The CDR3 covers 13 residues.

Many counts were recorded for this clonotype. The CDR3 loop is CAWNRDVETQYF. The CDR3 DNA reads as TGTGCCTGGAATAGGGACGTCGAGACCCAGTACTTC. The chain combines TRBV30 with TRBJ2-5, with D perhaps assigned TRBD1 or TRBD2 (5 bases each). The V end was cut by 4 bases, the J end by 5 bases, with 11 bases between. The CDR3 has 12 residues. The germline CDR1 and CDR2 sequences are GTSNPN and SVGIG (reference sequence).

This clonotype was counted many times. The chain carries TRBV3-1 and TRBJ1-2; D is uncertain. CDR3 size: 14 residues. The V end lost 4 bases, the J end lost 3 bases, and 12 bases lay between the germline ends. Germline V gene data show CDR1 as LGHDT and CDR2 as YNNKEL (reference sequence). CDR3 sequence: CASSPGLGDYGYTF. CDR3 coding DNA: TGTGCCAGCAGCCCCGGTCTGGGCGACTATGGCTACACCTTC.

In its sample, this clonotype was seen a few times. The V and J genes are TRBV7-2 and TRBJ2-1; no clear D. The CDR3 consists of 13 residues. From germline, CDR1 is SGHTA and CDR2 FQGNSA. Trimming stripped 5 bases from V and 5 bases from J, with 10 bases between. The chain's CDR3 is CASSQGRHNEQFF. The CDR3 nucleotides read TGTGCCAGCAGCCAAGGACGTCACAATGAGCAGTTCTTC. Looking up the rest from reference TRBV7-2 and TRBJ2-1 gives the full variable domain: GAGVSQSPSNKVTEKGKDVELRCDPISGHTALYWYRQSLGQGLEFLIYFQGNSAPDKSGLPSDRFSAERTGGSVSTLTIQRTQQEDSAVYLCASSQGRHNEQFFGPGTRLTVL.

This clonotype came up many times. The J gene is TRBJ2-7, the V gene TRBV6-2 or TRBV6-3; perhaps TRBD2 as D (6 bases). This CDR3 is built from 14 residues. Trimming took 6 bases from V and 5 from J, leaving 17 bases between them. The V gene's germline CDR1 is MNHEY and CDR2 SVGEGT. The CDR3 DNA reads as TGTGCCAGCAGCAACCGGGACTCTTCGGACGAGCAGTACTTC. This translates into CASSNRDSSDEQYF.